The next 24 T cell receptor beta chains were all read from a single sample in a study of blood T cell repertoires in COVID-19. The method was immunoSEQ multiplex PCR; TCRdb's version includes in-frame clones alone and lacks a portion of them. This table holds 11,000 to 15,000 clones, around 83% found once. The sequenced sample consisted of peripheral blood. The origin of the receptors is a man over 45 with active COVID-19.

The chain couples TRBV7-8 to TRBJ1-4, with 9 bases that match TRBD1. Losses at the gene ends were 5 bases for V and 1 base for J; bases not matched to a gene: 2. The CDR3 runs 15 residues. Germline lookup yields CDR1 SGHVS and CDR2 FQNEAQ. Written as DNA, the CDR3 is TGTGCCAGCAGCCAGGGACAGGGAACTAATGAAAAACTGTTTTTT. It codes for CASSQGQGTNEKLFF.

The rearrangement joins TRBV5-8 to TRBJ2-7, with 12 bases fitting TRBD2. The trim removed 4 bases at V and 2 bases at J, leaving 4 bases unmatched. CDR1 SGHTS and CDR2 YDEGEE come from the germline V gene. The CDR3 consists of 15 residues. CDR3 in amino acids: CASSLLAGGPYEQYF. In DNA form, the CDR3 reads TGTGCCAGCAGCCTCCTAGCGGGAGGGCCCTACGAGCAGTACTTC.

The V and J genes are TRBV7-2 and TRBJ1-2, with TRBD1 matching over 7 bases. The CDR3 totals 14 residues. V lost 1 base and J lost 5; bases outside the gene matches: 4. Germline V lookup: CDR1 SGHTA, CDR2 FQGNSA. In nucleotides, the CDR3 is TGTGCCAGCAGCTTAGAGGACAGGAGGTATGGCTACACCTTC. Residues: CASSLEDRRYGYTF.

The chain carries TRBV5-1 and TRBJ1-1; 7 bases align to TRBD1. The CDR3 sequence is 13 residues long. The V segment lost 0 bases and the J segment 8 bases; nucleotides outside the gene matches: 4. Germline V gene lookup returns CDR1 SGHRS and CDR2 YFSETQ. The CDR3 reads CASSLGGGREAFF. CDR3 bases: TGCGCCAGCAGCTTGGGAGGGGGCAGGGAAGCTTTCTTT.

In its sample, this clone is medium-sized. This chain links TRBV27 with TRBJ2-7; no clear D. CDR1 is MNHEY and CDR2 is SMNVEV in the germline V gene (reference sequence). Trimming pared 6 bases from V and 3 bases from J, leaving 12 bases between. The CDR3 has 13 residues. The CDR3 loop reads CASSPTASYEQYF. The CDR3 DNA follows: TGTGCCAGCAGCCCCACAGCCAGCTACGAGCAGTACTTC.

The chain couples TRBV4-1 to TRBJ2-7, with a weak D call TRBD2 (5 bases). Germline CDR1 MGHRA, CDR2 YSYEKL. The V gene lost 1 base and the J gene lost 3 bases, with 7 bases spanning the gap. The CDR3 loop spans 13 amino acids. Here the CDR3 DNA reads TGCGCCAGCAGCCAAGGAGGGCTCTACGAGCAGTACTTC. Protein sequence: CASSQGGLYEQYF.

The chain uses TRBV21-1 and TRBJ2-7; no DNA check was done on the table's D call, TRBD1. TRBV21-1 is an annotated pseudogene. This CDR3 has 17 amino acids. In nucleotides, the CDR3 is TGTGCCACCACAAAAAAGTGCCGCGACAGGGGGGGCCACGAGCAGTACTTC. Amino acids: CATTKKCRDRGGHEQYF.

The chain employs TRBV18 and TRBJ2-1; D is possibly TRBD1 (6 bases). Germline V gene lookup returns CDR1 KGHSH and CDR2 LQKENI. The CDR3 consists of 14 residues. The V end lost 2 bases, the J end lost 8 bases, and 13 bases lay between the germline ends. The CDR3 sequence is CASSPLQGTYEQFF. The CDR3 region has the DNA TGTGCCAGCTCACCATTACAGGGTACTTATGAGCAGTTCTTC. The full variable domain, rest sourced from reference TRBV18 and TRBJ2-1, is NAGVMQNPRHLVRRRGQEARLRCSPMKGHSHVYWYRQLPEEGLKFMVYLQKENIIDESGMPKERFSAEFPKEGPSILRIQQVVRGDSAAYFCASSPLQGTYEQFFGPGTRLTVL.

This chain links TRBV7-6 with TRBJ2-7, with TRBD1 matching 9 bases. This CDR3 has 14 amino acids. Germline values: CDR1 SGHVS, CDR2 FNYEAQ. The J segment lost 3 bases and the V segment lost 3 bases, leaving 3 bases of the junction unmatched. DNA of the CDR3: TGTGCCAGCAGCTTTGGGACAGGGTTCTACGAGCAGTACTTC. It codes for CASSFGTGFYEQYF.

This chain links TRBV28 with TRBJ1-2; 8 nucleotides match TRBD1. The V gene end was trimmed by 2 bases and the J gene end by 4 bases; junction bases not matched to a gene: 6. The V gene's germline CDR1 is MDHEN and CDR2 SYDVKM. The CDR3 consists of 15 residues. CDR3 nucleotides: TGTGCCAGCAGTTTACCAGGGGGCGCTGTCTATGGCTACACCTTC. Its translation is CASSLPGGAVYGYTF.

Written as DNA, the CDR3 is TGTGCCAGCAGCCCCGGGACTTCAACCTACAATGAGCAGTTCTTC. This sequence encodes CASSPGTSTYNEQFF. The genes are TRBV7-6 and TRBJ2-1; D perhaps matches TRBD2 (6 bases). The CDR3 spans 15 residues. The germline gives CDR1 SGHVS, CDR2 FNYEAQ. Trimming took 5 bases from V and 2 from J, leaving 13 bases between them.

This chain connects TRBV2 to TRBJ2-3, with 8 bases lining up with TRBD1. The length of the CDR3 is 15 residues. Germline CDR1 is SNHLY and CDR2 is FYNNEI. V was clipped by 7 bases and J by 5 bases; unmatched bases: 11. Here the CDR3 DNA reads TGTGCCAGCACCTCCTGGGGACAGGCGGTAGATACGCAGTATTTT. Its protein product is CASTSWGQAVDTQYF. Full variable domain (missing parts from reference TRBV2 and TRBJ2-3): EPEVTQTPSHQVTQMGQEVILRCVPISNHLYFYWYRQILGQKVEFLVSFYNNEISEKSEIFDDQFSVERPDGSNFTLKIRSTKLEDSAMYFCASTSWGQAVDTQYFGPGTRLTVL.

The chain carries TRBV5-1 and TRBJ2-3; 7 bases align to TRBD1. Looked up from germline, CDR1 is SGHRS and CDR2 is YFSETQ. The CDR3 is made up of 14 amino acids. The J segment lost 4 bases and the V segment lost 0 bases, leaving 2 bases of the junction unmatched. CDR3 DNA: TGCGCCAGCAGCTTGGAGGGGGCTGCAGATACGCAGTATTTT. This encodes CASSLEGAADTQYF.

The J gene is TRBJ2-1, the V gene TRBV9, with a tentative D call TRBD1 (6 bases). This CDR3 has 16 residues. Germline lookup yields CDR1 SGDLS and CDR2 YYNGEE. The V end was cut by 0 bases, the J end by 4 bases, with 14 bases between. CDR3 protein: CASSVEGERGYNEQFF. DNA for the CDR3: TGTGCCAGCAGCGTAGAGGGGGAAAGAGGATACAATGAGCAGTTCTTC.

The gene calls are TRBV5-1 and TRBJ2-5, with a tentative D call TRBD1 (6 bases). V shed 2 bases and J shed 5 bases, with 16 bases lying between them. The CDR3 contains 15 residues. The V gene's germline CDR1 is SGHRS and CDR2 YFSETQ. As DNA, the CDR3 is TGCGCCAGCAGCTTAGTCAGGGGCGGTCAGGAGACCCAGTACTTC. Its translation is CASSLVRGGQETQYF. Drawing the rest from reference TRBV5-1 and TRBJ2-5, the complete variable domain is KAGVTQTPRYLIKTRGQQVTLSCSPISGHRSVSWYQQTPGQGLQFLFEYFSETQRNKGNFPGRFSGRQFSNSRSEMNVSTLELGDSALYLCASSLVRGGQETQYFGPGTRLLVL.

V gene TRBV19 combines with J gene TRBJ2-1, with 7 nucleotides matching TRBD1. The CDR3 has 13 residues. The V gene end was trimmed by 4 bases and the J gene end by 6 bases; junction bases not matched to a gene: 3. The germline V gene has CDR1 LNHDA and CDR2 SQIVND (reference sequence). The CDR3 here is CASSRDRCNEQFF. The CDR3 region has the DNA TGTGCCAGTAGTAGGGACAGATGCAATGAGCAGTTCTTC.

V and J are TRBV7-9 and TRBJ2-3; tentatively, D is TRBD2 (6 bases). The CDR3 consists of 13 residues. Trimming removed 3 bases at V and 6 bases at J, with 10 bases between. From germline, CDR1 is SEHNR and CDR2 FQNEAQ (reference sequence). The CDR3 DNA sequence: TGTGCCAGCAGCTTTGGGAGGTGGGATACGCAGTATTTT. Protein: CASSFGRWDTQYF.

This chain connects TRBV28 to TRBJ1-1; tentative D call: TRBD1 (5 bases). The CDR3 runs to 15 residues. Germline V CDR1 and CDR2: MDHEN, SYDVKM. Trimming took 5 bases from V and 3 from J, leaving 16 bases between them. CDR3 in amino acids: CASSLRGGFYTEAFF. CDR3 sequence (DNA): TGTGCCAGCAGTCTCCGTGGGGGGTTCTACACTGAAGCTTTCTTT.

The V call is TRBV30, the J call TRBJ2-1, with D tentatively TRBD2 (6 bases). V shed 0 bases and J shed 0 bases, with 12 bases lying between them. Germline CDR1 is GTSNPN and CDR2 is SVGIG (reference sequence). The CDR3 has 16 residues. The CDR3: CAWSVGLASSYNEQFF. The CDR3 DNA reads as TGTGCCTGGAGTGTAGGCCTAGCGAGCTCCTACAATGAGCAGTTCTTC. Together with reference TRBV30 and TRBJ2-1, the CDR3 gives the full variable domain: SQTIHQWPATLVQPVGSPLSLECTVEGTSNPNLYWYRQAAGRGLQLLFYSVGIGQISSEVPQNLSASRPQDRQFILSSKKLLLSDSGFYLCAWSVGLASSYNEQFFGPGTRLTVL.

This clone was recorded only once. This chain connects TRBV5-6 to TRBJ1-4; TRBD1 might be the D (6 bases). The germline gives CDR1 SGHDT, CDR2 YYEEEE. This CDR3 comprises 12 residues. The V and J ends lost 3 bases and 10 bases respectively, with 10 bases between them. The CDR3, as DNA: TGTGCCAGCAGCTGGACAGTAGGAAAACTGTTTTTT. Protein: CASSWTVGKLFF.

This clone was detected once. The V and J genes are TRBV5-8 and TRBJ2-3, with a tentative D call TRBD1 (6 bases). Trimming pared 4 bases from V and 2 bases from J, leaving 17 bases between. CDR3 length: 16 residues. The germline gives CDR1 SGHTS, CDR2 YDEGEE. CDR3 nucleotides: TGTGCCAGCAGCACCCTTCAGGGGACGGTCACAGATACGCAGTATTTT. It codes for CASSTLQGTVTDTQYF.

The rearrangement joins TRBV6-5 to TRBJ2-7, with D maybe TRBD1 (5 bases). The germline V and J ends were trimmed by 7 bases and 1 base, with 11 bases remaining between them. Germline CDR1 and CDR2: MNHEY and SVGAGI. This CDR3 has 13 amino acids. Here the CDR3 DNA reads TGTGCCAGCACCCCTAGGACATCCTACGAGCAGTACTTC. Translated, it gives CASTPRTSYEQYF.

The chain uses TRBV5-1 and TRBJ2-1; TRBD1 matches at 9 bases. Trimming took 2 bases from V and 8 from J; bases not matched to a gene: 11. This CDR3 region has 16 residues. Germline values: CDR1 SGHRS, CDR2 YFSETQ. The DNA of the CDR3 is TGCGCCAGCAGCTTCTTGGGGACAGGGTTTGGGTATGAGCAGTTCTTC. Protein: CASSFLGTGFGYEQFF.

The rearrangement joins TRBV19 to TRBJ2-7; D unclear. Germline lookup yields CDR1 LNHDA and CDR2 SQIVND (reference sequence). CDR3 length: 13 residues. V shed 5 bases and J shed 0 bases, with 8 bases lying between them. This CDR3 reads CASSAGSSYEQYF. CDR3 nucleotide sequence: TGTGCCAGTAGTGCCGGTAGCTCCTACGAGCAGTACTTC.